These 24 T cell receptor beta chains were all obtained from the same sample, sequenced in a study of T cells in Graves' hyperthyroidism and ophthalmopathy. From RNA transcripts, TCR beta CDR3 regions were amplified. During a first-round RT-PCR of the TCR CDR3, the HTBI primer set was used. MiXCR was run by TCRdb on the multiplex PCR reads, yielding one entry per CDR3 protein. The sample lists over 300,000 distinct CDR3 sequences, 12% to 15% occurring once. The sequenced sample was blood. The receptors come from a woman aged 40 to 50 with Graves' ophthalmopathy.

This clonotype occurred once. This rearrangement joins TRBV14 to TRBJ2-3, with D unresolved. V was shortened by 0 bases and J by 11 bases, with 15 bases between the two germline ends. The germline gives CDR1 SGHDN, CDR2 FVKESK. This CDR3 region has 14 residues. CDR3 in DNA: TGTGCCAGCAGCCAAGAGTCCTCTTTCGTTAGGCAGTATTTT. It is translated as CASSQESSFVRQYF.

This clonotype was detected many times. The chain employs TRBV2 and TRBJ1-2; weak D call: TRBD1 (6 bases). The germline CDR1 and CDR2 sequences are SNHLY and FYNNEI. Deletions cut 2 bases from V and 5 bases from J, with 18 bases between. There are 16 residues in the CDR3. The CDR3 bases are TGTGCCAGCAGTGAAACAGGGATTGCCGCCCTATATGGCTACACCTTC. Translating it yields CASSETGIAALYGYTF.

This clonotype was observed at least ten times. The chain recombines TRBV11-2 with TRBJ2-2; D call uncertain. The V gene's germline CDR1 is SGHAT and CDR2 FQNNGV. Trimming took off 0 bases at V and 4 bases at J, with 6 bases between the two ends. The CDR3 length is 14 residues. The CDR3, as DNA: TGTGCCAGCAGCTTAGATCTTGTCACCGGGGAGCTGTTTTTT. It specifies CASSLDLVTGELFF.

This clonotype was recorded many times. The J gene is TRBJ1-6, the V gene TRBV7-9; a weak D match, TRBD1 (6 bases). The CDR3 is 15 amino acids. V was cut by 5 bases and J by 3 bases, with 11 bases left in between. Looked up from germline, CDR1 is SEHNR and CDR2 is FQNEAQ (reference sequence). The CDR3: CASSPRDNYNSPLHF. CDR3 DNA: TGTGCCAGCAGCCCCCGGGACAACTATAATTCACCCCTCCACTTT.

The J gene is TRBJ2-7, the V gene TRBV15, with D perhaps assigned TRBD1 or TRBD2 (5 bases each). Trimming removed 2 bases at V and 5 bases at J, with 16 bases between. Germline CDR1 and CDR2: LNHNV and YYDKDF (reference sequence). The CDR3 contains 15 residues. CDR3 nucleotides: TGTGCCACCAGCAGATACGGGGCAATCCTGAACGAGCAGTACTTC. Residues: CATSRYGAILNEQYF. The whole variable domain, remainder taken from reference TRBV15 and TRBJ2-7, is DAMVIQNPRYQVTQFGKPVTLSCSQTLNHNVMYWYQQKSSQAPKLLFHYYDKDFNNEADTPDNFQSRRPNTSFCFLDIRSPGLGDTAMYLCATSRYGAILNEQYFGPGTRLTVT.

This clonotype was counted many times. J is TRBJ2-7 and V is TRBV25-1; D not certain. The CDR3 is 15 amino acids. V lost 4 bases and J lost 2, with 15 bases in between. Germline CDR1 reads MGHDK; CDR2 reads SYGVNS. In DNA, the CDR3 is TGTGCCAGCAGTGGTACAGTTGCTAAGGCCTACGAGCAGTACTTC. This encodes CASSGTVAKAYEQYF.

Ten or more counts support this clonotype. The chain joins TRBV2 to TRBJ1-1; D not certain. With 3 bases removed from V and 6 bases from J, the gap between germline ends came to 17 bases. The CDR3 contains 15 residues. Germline V gene sequence: CDR1 SNHLY, CDR2 FYNNEI. The CDR3 DNA reads TGTGCCAGCAGTGATACGTCTGAGGCTGACTCTGAAGCTTTCTTT. It translates to CASSDTSEADSEAFF.

This clonotype occurred many times. The gene calls are TRBV20-1 and TRBJ2-1; 10 bases align to TRBD2. This CDR3 has 13 residues. Germline V gene data show CDR1 as DFQATT and CDR2 as SNEGSKA (reference sequence). V was clipped by 3 bases and J by 10 bases; unmatched bases: 6. Here the CDR3 DNA reads TGCAGTGCTAGGCCCAGCGGGAGGGCAGAGCAGTTCTTC. The encoded protein is CSARPSGRAEQFF.

This clonotype appeared many times. This chain links TRBV2 with TRBJ2-2, with D maybe TRBD1 (5 bases). The V end lost 7 bases, the J end lost 1 base, and 10 bases lay between the germline ends. The CDR3 runs to 14 residues. Germline V gives CDR1 SNHLY, CDR2 FYNNEI. The CDR3 nucleotides are TGTGCCAGCATAGGGCAGGGGAACACCGGGGAGCTGTTTTTT. It codes for CASIGQGNTGELFF.

The chain employs TRBV29-1 and TRBJ2-4; D might be TRBD1 (6 bases). Trimming shortened V by 6 bases and J by 0 bases, and 9 bases separated the two germline ends. This CDR3 has 13 residues. Germline CDR1 SQVTM, CDR2 ANQGSEA. The DNA for the CDR3 is TGCAGCGTAAGAGGGGGAGCCAAAAACATTCAGTACTTC. Protein: CSVRGGAKNIQYF.

Many counts were recorded for this clonotype. The chain has TRBV7-8 and TRBJ1-2; 9 bases map to TRBD1. The trim removed 4 bases at V and 5 bases at J, leaving 8 bases unmatched. Germline loops: CDR1 SGHVS, CDR2 FQNEAQ. CDR3 size: 15 residues. DNA of the CDR3: TGTGCCAGCAGCTCGCAACAGGGGGCAGTTTATGGCTACACCTTC. It translates to CASSSQQGAVYGYTF.

This clonotype was observed a handful of times. The V call is TRBV5-8, the J call TRBJ1-2; possible D gene TRBD1, 5 bases. Deletions cut 0 bases from V and 4 bases from J, with 7 bases between. Germline assignment: CDR1 SGHTS and CDR2 YDEGEE. The CDR3 has 13 residues. CDR3 nucleotides: TGTGCCAGCAGCTTGGAGGACACCTATGGCTACACCTTC. It yields the protein CASSLEDTYGYTF.

A few counts support this clonotype. The J gene is TRBJ2-1, the V gene TRBV20-1, with TRBD2 identical over 13 bases. V lost 0 bases and J lost 7; bases outside the gene matches: 6. This CDR3 is 16 amino acids long. From germline, CDR1 is DFQATT and CDR2 SNEGSKA (reference sequence). In DNA, the CDR3 is TGCAGTGCTAGAGACAGACTAGCGGGAGGAAGTAATGAGCAGTTCTTC. Its translation: CSARDRLAGGSNEQFF.

The chain has TRBV6-1 and TRBJ1-5; D gene unclear. This CDR3 region has 15 residues. Germline lookup yields CDR1 MNHNS and CDR2 SASEGT. Trimming took off 8 bases at V and 2 bases at J, with 16 bases between the two ends. CDR3 in DNA: TGTGCCAGCGGAAAGTGGGATGCCGGCAATCAGCCCCAGCATTTT. Translation: CASGKWDAGNQPQHF.

In its sample, this clonotype was seen many times. This chain uses TRBV28 with TRBJ2-2; 16 nucleotides agree with TRBD2. Trimming took 2 bases from V and 1 from J; bases not matched to a gene: 4. This CDR3 has 19 amino acids. CDR1 and CDR2 from the germline V gene are MDHEN and SYDVKM. In nucleotides, the CDR3 is TGTGCCAGCAGTTTAAGGGGACTAGCGGGAGGGGTGAACACCGGGGAGCTGTTTTTT. Translating it yields CASSLRGLAGGVNTGELFF.

This clonotype was seen many times. The chain links TRBV6-1 to TRBJ2-2; TRBD1 agrees at 9 bases. Looked up from germline, CDR1 is MNHNS and CDR2 is SASEGT. The CDR3 totals 14 residues. The junction had 2 bases not matched to a gene; V was cut back by 4 bases and J by 5 bases. In DNA form, the CDR3 reads TGTGCCAGCAGTGGTGGACAGGGGACCGGGGAGCTGTTTTTT. Its translation is CASSGGQGTGELFF.

This clonotype showed up many times. This chain uses TRBV6-1 with TRBJ2-1; D remains ambiguous. The CDR3 extends over 13 amino acids. Between the trimmed V and J ends, which lost 8 bases and 2 bases, there was a span of 10 bases. Germline V gene lookup returns CDR1 MNHNS and CDR2 SASEGT. The CDR3 sequence is CASSKGPYNEQFF. As DNA, the CDR3 is TGTGCCAGCTCCAAGGGTCCCTACAATGAGCAGTTCTTC.

This clonotype has at least ten counts. This sequence joins TRBV20-1 and TRBJ1-1; D is unclear. Germline V gene data show CDR1 as DFQATT and CDR2 as SNEGSKA (reference sequence). CDR3 size: 12 residues. Deletions cut 3 bases from V and 0 bases from J, with 5 bases between. CDR3 DNA sequence: TGCAGTGCTAGTGAACTGAACACTGAAGCTTTCTTT. Protein product: CSASELNTEAFF.

This clonotype came up many times. The chain joins TRBV12-3 or TRBV12-4 to TRBJ1-5; a weak D match, TRBD1 (6 bases). V was cut by 3 bases and J by 6 bases, with 9 bases left in between. CDR3 length: 13 residues. The CDR3 bases are TGTGCCAGCAGTTTGGGGGGGCCTCAGCCCCAGCATTTT. Protein: CASSLGGPQPQHF.

This clonotype has more than one count but fewer than ten. This chain links TRBV6-8 with TRBJ2-7; TRBD1 is a possible D gene (6 bases). V lost 4 bases, J lost 2 bases, and 15 bases lay in between. The CDR3 is 15 residues long. Germline-derived CDR1 and CDR2 are MNHGY and SAAAGT. CDR3 loop: CASSSKRTATYEQYF. The CDR3, as DNA: TGTGCCAGCAGTTCCAAAAGGACAGCCACCTACGAGCAGTACTTC.

Ten or more counts support this clonotype. The genes are TRBV28 and TRBJ2-1; the match to TRBD2 covers 8 bases. Per germline, CDR1 MDHEN and CDR2 SYDVKM. Trimming at V came to 6 bases and at J to 4 bases, leaving 8 bases not matched to a gene. The CDR3 is made up of 15 amino acids. CDR3 in amino acids: CASRGMREEYNEQFF. The DNA for the CDR3 is TGTGCCAGCAGGGGGATGCGGGAGGAATACAATGAGCAGTTCTTC.

This clonotype was picked up a small number of times. The V call is TRBV5-4, the J call TRBJ2-1; possibly TRBD2 for D (7 bases). V dropped 4 bases and J dropped 5 bases, with 19 bases sitting between them. Germline V gene data show CDR1 as SGHNT and CDR2 as YYREEE (reference sequence). CDR3 length: 16 residues. CDR3 amino acids: CASSPDVGGPNNEQFF. The CDR3, as DNA: TGTGCCAGCAGCCCGGATGTGGGGGGGCCCAACAATGAGCAGTTCTTC.

This clonotype was found many times. This rearrangement joins TRBV24-1 to TRBJ2-1; TRBD2 might be the D (5 bases). Looked up from germline, CDR1 is KGHDR and CDR2 is SFDVKD. This CDR3 is built from 15 residues. Trimming took 1 base from V and 2 from J, leaving 8 bases between them. CDR3 residues: CATSDFRGPYNEQFF. The CDR3 DNA reads TGTGCCACCAGTGATTTCAGAGGGCCCTACAATGAGCAGTTCTTC.

Worth noting for this clonotype: At one end the junction does not follow the germline gene, possibly because of a read error. The chain carries TRBV2 and TRBJ2-7; D is ambiguous. Germline V gene sequence: CDR1 SNHLY, CDR2 FYNNEI. The CDR3 consists of 15 residues. CDR3 in amino acids: CASSQVDGISYEQYF. CDR3 bases: TGCGCCAGCAGCCAAGTCGACGGAATCTCCTACGAGCAGTACTTC.